This note documents a single T cell receptor (beta chain) sequence. What it binds is not known. This sample was included in a study of vaccination and CD4 T cells after COVID-19. In the study overall: Investigators stimulated cells with overlapping spike peptides drawn from SARS-CoV-2, HCoV-NL63, HCoV-OC43 and HCoV-229E.

Germline CDR1 and CDR2: SEHNR and FQNEAQ (reference sequence). V was clipped by 4 bases and J by 0 bases; unmatched bases: 9. The CDR3 spans 16 residues. Noted treatment: approximately nine-day PBMC culture with coronavirus spike peptide pools or control peptides (ViraFEST assay). Sequence data for DNA of cultured CD4+ T cells were generated by the Oncomine TCR Beta short-read assay. Each CDR3 protein gets one entry after TCRdb re-called the PCR reads with MiXCR. The data show about 25,000 distinct CDR3 sequences, about 64% seen once. This specimen was CD4+ T cells from blood, cultured in vitro, taken after SARS-CoV-2 vaccination. The chain has TRBV7-9 and TRBJ2-7, with 7 positions matching TRBD1. This TCR derives from a human donor who received a COVID-19 vaccine. CDR3 in DNA: TGTGCCAGCAGCTCACCTTCGGGACAGCCCTCCTACGAGCAGTACTTC. It translates to CASSSPSGQPSYEQYF.